This T cell receptor beta chain came from a study of cytomegalovirus exposure and HLA in healthy donors. Study observations and caveats: For presence/absence analyses, sequencing depth was assumed to be roughly uniform across donors.

With regard to this clone: Its antigen is undetermined.

The primer mix had 60 Vbeta and 13 Jbeta primers. Measured with immunoSEQ multiplex PCR; TCRdb has only the in-frame clones, and not every one. The sample consists of roughly 160,000 clones, around 75% of them appearing once. Trimming left V 0 bases short and J 0 bases short, with 8 bases between. From germline, CDR1 is KGHSH and CDR2 LQKENI. The CDR3 consists of 15 residues. The sample consisted of PBMCs. The clonotype comes from a woman in her thirties or forties in good health and CMV-seropositive. J is TRBJ1-1 and V is TRBV18; D is unclear. CDR3 nucleotide sequence: TGTGCCAGCTCACCACCGAAACAGATGAACACTGAAGCTTTCTTT. Its translation is CASSPPKQMNTEAFF.